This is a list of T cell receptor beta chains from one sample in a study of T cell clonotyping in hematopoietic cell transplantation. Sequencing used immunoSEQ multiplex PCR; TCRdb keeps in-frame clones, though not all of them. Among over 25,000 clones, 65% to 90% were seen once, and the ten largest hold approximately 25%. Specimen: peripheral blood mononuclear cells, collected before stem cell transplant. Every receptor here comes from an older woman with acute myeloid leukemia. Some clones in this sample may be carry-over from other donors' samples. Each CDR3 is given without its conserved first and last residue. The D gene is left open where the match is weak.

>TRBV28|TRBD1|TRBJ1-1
ASSAGQANTEAF
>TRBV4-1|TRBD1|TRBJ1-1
ASRGVTGAANTEAF
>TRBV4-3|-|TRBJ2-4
ASSLTYSGGGNIQY
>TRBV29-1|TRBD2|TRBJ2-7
SVGGLAGPKGGYEQY
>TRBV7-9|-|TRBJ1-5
ASSLPGSNQPQH
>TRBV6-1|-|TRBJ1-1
ASRGTEAF
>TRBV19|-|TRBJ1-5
ASMGEFNQPQH
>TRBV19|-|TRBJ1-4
ASSIWTFNEKLF
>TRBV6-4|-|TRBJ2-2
ASSEHSGTGELF
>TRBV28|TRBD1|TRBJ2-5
ASSQTGEETQY
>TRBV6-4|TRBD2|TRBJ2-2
ASSRTSGSSGELF